The clone carrying this T cell receptor beta chain appeared a single time. This entry comes from a study of blood T cell repertoires in COVID-19. On the study more broadly: Whether acute or convalescent, the COVID-19 samples came from the United States, Italy and Spain. The analysed material was cDNA or gDNA that came from T cells, B-cell-depleted T cells, or PBMCs.

This CDR3 comprises 12 residues. V trimming: 7 bases; J trimming: 4 bases; junction bases outside the gene matches: 3. Per the germline V gene, CDR1 is SQVTM and CDR2 is ANQGSEA. In the study's own analysis: Researchers report that nucleated cell counts were estimated from reference gene primer amplification. Profiled with immunoSEQ multiplex PCR; TCRdb holds only in-frame clones, not every one. V, J and clone size reflect that table, while D and trimming were determined from the DNA. The sample has 250,000 to 300,000 clones; around four fifths are singletons. The rearrangement uses TRBV29-1 and TRBJ2-5; 10 nucleotides align to TRBD1. The origin of this receptor is a man in his sixties who had recovered from COVID-19. Sequencing was done on a sample of peripheral blood. This chain's CDR3 is CSGRQGAETQYF. In DNA form, the CDR3 reads TGCAGCGGCAGACAGGGGGCAGAGACCCAGTACTTC.